The 8 T cell receptor beta chains presented below share a single source sample, sequenced in a study of cytomegalovirus exposure and HLA in healthy donors. Repertoires were generated with immunoSEQ multiplex PCR, while TCRdb's copy carries only in-frame clones and drops some. The top ten clones hold roughly 13% of a sample with 190,000 or so clones, roughly 84% of them seen once. Sequencing was performed on PBMCs. All receptors come from a woman in her 30s in good health and CMV-seropositive.

The gene calls are TRBV5-1 and TRBJ2-2; no clear D gene. V gave up 6 bases and J gave up 0 bases, with 15 bases separating them. This CDR3 contains 16 residues. Germline V gene lookup returns CDR1 SGHRS and CDR2 YFSETQ. CDR3 nucleotides: TGCGCCAGCACGGCGTCGGGTGCCGCGAACACCGGGGAGCTGTTTTTT. Protein: CASTASGAANTGELFF.

The CDR3 loop is CASVRQMKETQYF. The CDR3 DNA reads TGTGCCAGCGTACGACAGATGAAAGAGACCCAGTACTTC. The rearrangement links TRBV2 to TRBJ2-5, with D maybe TRBD1 (5 bases). Trimming took 8 bases from V and 3 from J, leaving 13 bases between them. Per germline, CDR1 SNHLY and CDR2 FYNNEI. This CDR3 region has 13 residues.

The rearrangement joins TRBV25-1 to TRBJ1-1; weak D call: TRBD1 (6 bases). The CDR3 totals 17 residues. Germline CDR1 is MGHDK and CDR2 is SYGVNS. The V end lost 2 bases, the J end lost 0 bases, and 16 bases lay between the germline ends. The CDR3: CASSEDQRTALNTEAFF. In DNA, the CDR3 is TGTGCCAGCAGTGAAGACCAAAGGACAGCCCTGAACACTGAAGCTTTCTTT.

V usage is TRBV4-2 and J usage is TRBJ2-5, with a possible D match to TRBD2 (6 bases). This CDR3 region has 16 residues. Germline CDR1 is LGHNA and CDR2 is YNFKEQ. The V end lost 4 bases, the J end lost 3 bases, and 18 bases lay between the germline ends. The CDR3 nucleotides are TGTGCCAGCAGCCTCGGGATCTGGGACTCAAAAGAGACCCAGTACTTC. As protein: CASSLGIWDSKETQYF.

This sequence joins TRBV2 and TRBJ1-3; no reliable D call. Trimming shortened V by 7 bases and J by 2 bases, and 6 bases separated the two germline ends. Germline CDR1 reads SNHLY; CDR2 reads FYNNEI. The CDR3 runs to 12 residues. The CDR3 reads CASKRAGNTIYF. CDR3 DNA sequence: TGTGCCAGCAAGCGTGCTGGAAACACCATATATTTT. Using reference TRBV2 and TRBJ1-3 for the parts outside the CDR3, the full variable domain is EPEVTQTPSHQVTQMGQEVILRCVPISNHLYFYWYRQILGQKVEFLVSFYNNEISEKSEIFDDQFSVERPDGSNFTLKIRSTKLEDSAMYFCASKRAGNTIYFGEGSWLTVV.

The gene calls are TRBV18 and TRBJ2-7; 7 bases map to TRBD2. The CDR3 spans 14 residues. V lost 6 bases, J lost 3 bases, and 8 bases stayed unmatched. From germline, CDR1 is KGHSH and CDR2 LQKENI. The CDR3 sequence is CASSVSGQHYEQYF. The CDR3 DNA follows: TGTGCCAGCTCGGTTAGCGGGCAACACTACGAGCAGTACTTC.

The sample holds one count of this clone. This chain links TRBV5-1 with TRBJ2-3, with 10 bases lining up with TRBD2. CDR1 is SGHRS and CDR2 is YFSETQ in the germline V gene. V gave up 5 bases and J gave up 2 bases; unmatched junction bases: 8. CDR3 length equals 16 residues. The CDR3 coding sequence is TGCGCCAGCAGTCTCCCTAGCGGGAGCTTCACAGATACGCAGTATTTT. Translating gives CASSLPSGSFTDTQYF.

The chain recombines TRBV9 with TRBJ1-3; weak D call: TRBD1 (5 bases). V was cut by 2 bases and J by 7 bases, with 16 bases left in between. This CDR3 region has 15 residues. Germline CDR1 SGDLS, CDR2 YYNGEE. CDR3 loop: CASSVSTVPGNTIYF. Written as DNA, the CDR3 is TGTGCCAGCAGCGTCTCGACAGTCCCAGGGAACACCATATATTTT. The full variable domain, in which reference TRBV9 and TRBJ1-3 provide the parts outside the CDR3, is DSGVTQTPKHLITATGQRVTLRCSPRSGDLSVYWYQQSLDQGLQFLIQYYNGEERAKGNILERFSAQQFPDLHSELNLSSLELGDSALYFCASSVSTVPGNTIYFGEGSWLTVV.